A selection of T cell receptor beta chains follows, all from one sample in a study of OX40 agonist ivuxolimab in advanced cancers. Profiling relied on immunoSEQ multiplex PCR, and the TCRdb table lists in-frame clones only, not all of them. This repertoire shows some 63,000 clones, 90% to 95% found once; its top ten account for roughly a fifth. The sample consisted of CD4+ or CD8+ T cells sorted from blood, taken in a trial of the OX40 agonist ivuxolimab. The receptors originated from an adult with an advanced solid tumor such as melanoma, head and neck, liver or kidney cancer. Both conserved end residues are trimmed from each CDR3.

j_gene: TRBJ2-7; v_gene: TRBV7-9; CDR3aa: ASSLPSPAEQY
j_gene: TRBJ1-1; v_gene: TRBV7-9; CDR3aa: ASSLWEGMNTEAF
j_gene: TRBJ2-5; v_gene: TRBV4-2; CDR3aa: ASSQRGSETQY
j_gene: TRBJ2-7; v_gene: TRBV28; CDR3aa: ASSLGVYEQY
j_gene: TRBJ1-5; v_gene: TRBV2; CDR3aa: ASKDGYSNQPQH
j_gene: TRBJ2-7; v_gene: TRBV11-3; CDR3aa: ASSPGTGAGYEQY
j_gene: TRBJ1-1; v_gene: TRBV30; CDR3aa: AWSVMENTEAF
j_gene: TRBJ2-5; v_gene: TRBV27; CDR3aa: ASSTLGTGNQETQY
j_gene: TRBJ2-5; v_gene: TRBV4-2; CDR3aa: ASSFRDTLQETQY
j_gene: TRBJ1-1; v_gene: TRBV7-9; CDR3aa: ASSLGTGAEAF
j_gene: TRBJ2-2; v_gene: TRBV6-5; CDR3aa: AGGTINTGELF
j_gene: TRBJ2-7; v_gene: TRBV4-1; CDR3aa: ASSQGLAGGYEQY
j_gene: TRBJ1-3; v_gene: TRBV12-5; CDR3aa: ASGFSLLAGNTIY
j_gene: TRBJ1-2; v_gene: TRBV4-3; CDR3aa: ASSQDRLRGGYT
j_gene: TRBJ2-5; v_gene: TRBV7-6; CDR3aa: ASSLDGAREGKTQY
j_gene: TRBJ1-2; v_gene: TRBV6-6; CDR3aa: ASSPDRAAGYT
j_gene: TRBJ2-1; v_gene: TRBV9; CDR3aa: ASSGAGGRNEQF
j_gene: TRBJ2-1; v_gene: TRBV5-6; CDR3aa: ASSYSGRVVYNEQF
j_gene: TRBJ2-7; v_gene: TRBV6-5; CDR3aa: ASSLKQALSYEQY
j_gene: TRBJ2-7; v_gene: TRBV27; CDR3aa: ASSPQSGAPTYEQY
j_gene: TRBJ1-4; v_gene: TRBV9; CDR3aa: ASSVTGVKNEKLF
j_gene: TRBJ1-2; v_gene: TRBV6-5; CDR3aa: ASTPHSRDGYT
j_gene: TRBJ2-7; v_gene: TRBV7-8; CDR3aa: ASSPLGQGAYEQY
j_gene: TRBJ2-3; v_gene: TRBV9; CDR3aa: ASSPHLAGGADTQY
j_gene: .; v_gene: TRBV7-9; CDR3aa: ASSPNPYEQY
j_gene: TRBJ1-2; v_gene: TRBV5-6; CDR3aa: ASSFGSKYGYT
j_gene: TRBJ2-1; v_gene: TRBV6-5; CDR3aa: ASSYSVLDLYMF
j_gene: TRBJ2-7; v_gene: TRBV19; CDR3aa: ASSGGQGFGYEQY
j_gene: TRBJ2-6; v_gene: TRBV14; CDR3aa: ASTDVSGANVLT
j_gene: TRBJ1-2; v_gene: TRBV28; CDR3aa: ASSLRGYYGYT
j_gene: TRBJ2-7; v_gene: TRBV6-5; CDR3aa: ASSYTETLSYEQY
j_gene: TRBJ2-7; v_gene: TRBV2; CDR3aa: ASSEAQQILVSSYEQY
j_gene: TRBJ2-1; v_gene: TRBV28; CDR3aa: ASSFTGSLAGGHEQF
j_gene: TRBJ2-7; v_gene: TRBV5-1; CDR3aa: ASSLGGEALAKRYEQY
j_gene: TRBJ2-7; v_gene: TRBV11-3; CDR3aa: ASSLISGSVYEQY
j_gene: TRBJ2-7; v_gene: TRBV4-3; CDR3aa: ASSLGRGNEQY
j_gene: TRBJ2-3; v_gene: TRBV7-9; CDR3aa: ASPGGRTDTQY
j_gene: TRBJ2-7; v_gene: TRBV28; CDR3aa: ASSFTSGFYEQY
j_gene: TRBJ2-7; v_gene: TRBV7-2; CDR3aa: ASRRTSGSFDQY
j_gene: TRBJ2-5; v_gene: TRBV5-1; CDR3aa: ASSPGQGASETQY
j_gene: TRBJ2-7; v_gene: TRBV4-3; CDR3aa: ASSPGLRTYEQY
j_gene: TRBJ2-7; v_gene: TRBV4-3; CDR3aa: ASSQVGGGSYEQY
j_gene: TRBJ2-7; v_gene: TRBV25-1; CDR3aa: ASSNRGQAYEQY
j_gene: TRBJ2-5; v_gene: TRBV27; CDR3aa: ASSSGTSGRTQY
j_gene: TRBJ2-7; v_gene: TRBV4-3; CDR3aa: ASSQDRGFYEQY
j_gene: TRBJ2-1; v_gene: TRBV11-2; CDR3aa: ASSFYNEQF
j_gene: TRBJ2-2; v_gene: TRBV9; CDR3aa: ASSGGSGELF
j_gene: TRBJ1-4; v_gene: TRBV28; CDR3aa: ASSPVGPNEKLF
j_gene: TRBJ2-3; v_gene: TRBV2; CDR3aa: ASTRLAGGPEDTQY
j_gene: TRBJ2-7; v_gene: TRBV7-9; CDR3aa: ASSFGADSLEQY
j_gene: TRBJ2-7; v_gene: TRBV6-1; CDR3aa: ASSEGQAYEQY
j_gene: TRBJ1-2; v_gene: TRBV5-1; CDR3aa: ASSLVMTPSNYGYT
j_gene: TRBJ2-1; v_gene: TRBV15; CDR3aa: ATGDGSYNEQF
j_gene: TRBJ1-4; v_gene: TRBV21-1; CDR3aa: ASSKGCRRATNEKLF